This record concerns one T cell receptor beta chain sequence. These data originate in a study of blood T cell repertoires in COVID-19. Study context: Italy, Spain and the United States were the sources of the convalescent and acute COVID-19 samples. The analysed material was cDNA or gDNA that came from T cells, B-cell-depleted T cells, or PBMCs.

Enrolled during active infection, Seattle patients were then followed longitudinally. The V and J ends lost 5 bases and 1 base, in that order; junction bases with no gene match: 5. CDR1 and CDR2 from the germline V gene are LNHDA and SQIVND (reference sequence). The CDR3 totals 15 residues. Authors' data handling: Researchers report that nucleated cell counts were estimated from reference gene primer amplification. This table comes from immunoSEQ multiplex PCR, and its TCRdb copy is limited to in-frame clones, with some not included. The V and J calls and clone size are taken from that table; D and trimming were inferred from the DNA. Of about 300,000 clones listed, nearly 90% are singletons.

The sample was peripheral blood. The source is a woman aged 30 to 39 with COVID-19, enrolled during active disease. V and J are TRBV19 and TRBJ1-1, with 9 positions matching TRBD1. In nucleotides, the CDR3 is TGTGCCAGTAGTGTACAGGGGGCGCGGAACACTGAAGCTTTCTTT. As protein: CASSVQGARNTEAFF.